This T cell receptor beta chain was captured in a study of T cell changes during pregnancy in multiple sclerosis. The repertoire was sequenced with immunoSEQ multiplex PCR; TCRdb's copy has only in-frame clones and lacks some. The sample has 100,000 or so clones, just over 90% seen once. This TCR was recovered from a female donor with multiple sclerosis, enrolled in a pregnancy study. Material: peripheral blood, obtained in the second trimester of pregnancy.

This CDR3 reads CASSRGQEQAYGYTF. CDR3 DNA sequence: TGTGCCAGTAGTAGGGGACAGGAACAAGCCTATGGCTACACCTTC. The V call is TRBV19, the J call TRBJ1-2, with 8 bases aligning to TRBD1. The CDR3 sequence is 15 residues long. Germline loops: CDR1 LNHDA, CDR2 SQIVND (reference sequence). V shed 4 bases, J shed 4 bases, and the junction held 8 bases outside the gene matches.